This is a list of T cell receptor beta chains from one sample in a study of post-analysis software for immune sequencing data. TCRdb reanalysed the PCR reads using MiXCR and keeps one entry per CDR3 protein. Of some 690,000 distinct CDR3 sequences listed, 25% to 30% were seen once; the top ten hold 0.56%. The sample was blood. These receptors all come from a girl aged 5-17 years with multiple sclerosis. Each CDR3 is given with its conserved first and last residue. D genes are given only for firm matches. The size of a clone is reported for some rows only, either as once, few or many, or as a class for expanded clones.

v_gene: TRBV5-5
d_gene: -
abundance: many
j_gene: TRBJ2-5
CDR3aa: CASSLVATQETQYF
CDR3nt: TGTGCCAGCAGCTTGGTGGCTACTCAAGAGACCCAGTACTTC

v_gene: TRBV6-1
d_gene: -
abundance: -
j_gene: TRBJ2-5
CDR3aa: CASRARMGLREQYF
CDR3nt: TGTGCCAGCAGGGCCCGGATGGGGCTAAGGGAGCAGTACTTC

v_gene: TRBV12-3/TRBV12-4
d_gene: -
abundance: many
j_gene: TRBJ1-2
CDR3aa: CASSYRASYTF
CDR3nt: TGTGCCAGCAGTTACAGGGCTAGCTACACCTTC

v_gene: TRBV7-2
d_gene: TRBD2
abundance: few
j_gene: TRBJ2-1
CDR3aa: CASSLTGGDNEQFF
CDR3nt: TGTGCCAGCAGCTTAACGGGAGGCGACAATGAGCAGTTCTTC

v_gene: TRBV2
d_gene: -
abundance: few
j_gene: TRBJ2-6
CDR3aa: CAGRSGANVLTF
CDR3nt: TGTGCGGGCCGCTCTGGGGCCAACGTCCTGACTTTC

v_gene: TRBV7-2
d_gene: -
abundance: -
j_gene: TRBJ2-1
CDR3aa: CASSWGDEGFF
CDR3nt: TGTGCCAGCAGTTGGGGGGACGAGGGGTTCTTC

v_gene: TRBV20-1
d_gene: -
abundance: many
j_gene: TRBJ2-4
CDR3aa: CSASWGPGDIQYF
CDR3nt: TGCAGTGCTAGTTGGGGGCCCGGGGACATTCAGTACTTC

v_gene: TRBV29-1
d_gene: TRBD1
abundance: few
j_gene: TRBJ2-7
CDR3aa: CSASTGFSYEQYF
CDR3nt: TGCAGCGCCTCGACAGGGTTCTCCTACGAGCAGTACTTC

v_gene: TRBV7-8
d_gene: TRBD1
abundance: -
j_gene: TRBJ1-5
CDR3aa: CASSFSSTGGYQPQHF
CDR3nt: TGTGCCAGCAGCTTTTCGAGCACAGGGGGTTATCAGCCCCAGCATTTT

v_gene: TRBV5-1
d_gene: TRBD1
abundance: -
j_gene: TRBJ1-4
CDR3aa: CASSWGTGEDEKLFF
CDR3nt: TGCGCCAGCAGCTGGGGTACAGGGGAGGATGAAAAACTGTTTTTT

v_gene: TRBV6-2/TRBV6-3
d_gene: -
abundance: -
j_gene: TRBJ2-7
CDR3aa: CASSSFVWVAYEQYF
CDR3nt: TGTGCCAGCAGTTCGTTCGTCTGGGTGGCCTACGAGCAGTACTTC

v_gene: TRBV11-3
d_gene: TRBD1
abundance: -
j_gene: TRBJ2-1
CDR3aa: CASSISAPGGSNVEQFF
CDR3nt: TGTGCCAGCAGCATATCAGCCCCAGGGGGCTCTAATGTCGAGCAGTTCTTC

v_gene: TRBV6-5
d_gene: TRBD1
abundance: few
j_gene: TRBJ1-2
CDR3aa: CASSYHDRVYGYTF
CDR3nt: TGTGCCAGCAGTTACCACGACAGGGTCTATGGCTACACCTTC

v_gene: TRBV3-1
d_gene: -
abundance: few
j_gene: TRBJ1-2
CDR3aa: CASSQIGGIDGYTF
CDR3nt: TGTGCCAGCAGCCAAATTGGGGGAATAGACGGCTACACCTTC

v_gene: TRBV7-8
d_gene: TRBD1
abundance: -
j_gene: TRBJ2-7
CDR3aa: CASSLPGTGINEQYF
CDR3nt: TGTGCCAGCAGCTTGCCCGGGACAGGGATTAACGAGCAGTACTTC

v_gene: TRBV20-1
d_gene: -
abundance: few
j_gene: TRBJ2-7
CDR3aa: CSESGKTPYEQYF
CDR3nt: TGCAGTGAATCGGGGAAAACTCCCTACGAGCAGTACTTC

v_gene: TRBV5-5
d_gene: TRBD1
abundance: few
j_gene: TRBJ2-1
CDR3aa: CASSPGQDYNEQFF
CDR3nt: TGTGCCAGCAGCCCCGGACAGGACTACAATGAGCAGTTCTTC

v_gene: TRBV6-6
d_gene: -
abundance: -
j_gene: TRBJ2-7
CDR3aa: CATTDARSSYEQYF
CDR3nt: TGTGCCACCACGGACGCAAGAAGCTCCTACGAGCAGTACTTC

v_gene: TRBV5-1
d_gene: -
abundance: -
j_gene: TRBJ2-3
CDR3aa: CASSQRIGDTQYF
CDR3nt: TGCGCCAGCAGCCAACGGATCGGCGATACGCAGTATTTT

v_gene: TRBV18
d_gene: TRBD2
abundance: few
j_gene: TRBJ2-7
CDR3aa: CASSPFGGDSYEQYF
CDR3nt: TGTGCCAGCTCACCGTTCGGGGGGGATTCCTACGAGCAGTACTTC

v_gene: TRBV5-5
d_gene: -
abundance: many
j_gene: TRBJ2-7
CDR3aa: CASSLVQGTYEQYF
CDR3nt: TGTGCCAGCAGCTTGGTACAGGGTACCTACGAGCAGTACTTC

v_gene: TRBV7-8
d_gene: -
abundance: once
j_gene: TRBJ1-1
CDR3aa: CASSFPMGLEDTEAFF
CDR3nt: TGTGCCAGCAGCTTCCCCATGGGCTTGGAGGACACTGAAGCTTTCTTT

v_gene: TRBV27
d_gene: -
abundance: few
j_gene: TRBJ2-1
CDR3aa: CASSFGSPYNEQFF
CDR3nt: TGTGCCAGCAGCTTCGGGTCTCCCTACAATGAGCAGTTCTTC

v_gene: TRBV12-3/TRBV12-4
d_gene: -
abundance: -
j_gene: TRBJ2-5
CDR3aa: CASSPRPQVWETQYF
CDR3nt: TGTGCCAGCAGTCCCCGGCCCCAAGTTTGGGAGACCCAGTACTTC

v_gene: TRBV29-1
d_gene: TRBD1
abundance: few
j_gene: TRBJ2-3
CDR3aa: CSVTSQDRISTDTQYF
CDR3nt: TGCAGCGTTACCAGCCAGGACAGGATTAGCACAGATACGCAGTATTTT

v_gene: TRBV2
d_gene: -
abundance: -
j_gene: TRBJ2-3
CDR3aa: CASSELVGKKEDSDTQYF
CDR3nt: TGTGCCAGCAGTGAATTAGTTGGGAAGAAGGAGGACTCAGATACGCAGTATTTT

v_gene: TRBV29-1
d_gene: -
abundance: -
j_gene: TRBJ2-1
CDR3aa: CSVEGYRGLYNEQFF
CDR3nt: TGCAGCGTTGAAGGTTACCGGGGTTTGTACAATGAGCAGTTCTTC

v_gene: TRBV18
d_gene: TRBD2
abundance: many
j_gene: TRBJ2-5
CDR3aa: CASSPTGGLETQYF
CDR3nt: TGTGCCAGCTCACCGACGGGAGGTTTGGAGACCCAGTACTTC

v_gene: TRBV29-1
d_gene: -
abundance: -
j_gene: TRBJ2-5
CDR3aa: CSVGQSQETQYF
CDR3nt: TGCAGCGTAGGACAGTCGCAAGAGACCCAGTACTTC

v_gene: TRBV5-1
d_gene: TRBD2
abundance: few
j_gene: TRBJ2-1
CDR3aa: CASSWWTSGSYNEQFF
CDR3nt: TGCGCCAGCAGCTGGTGGACTAGCGGCTCCTACAATGAGCAGTTCTTC

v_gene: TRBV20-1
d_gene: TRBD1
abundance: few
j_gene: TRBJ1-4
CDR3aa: CSAEEGANDEKLFF
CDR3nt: TGCAGTGCAGAGGAGGGGGCGAACGATGAAAAACTGTTTTTT

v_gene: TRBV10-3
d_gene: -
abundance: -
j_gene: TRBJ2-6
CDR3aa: CATSGANVRTF
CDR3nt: TGTGCCACCTCTGGGGCCAACGTCCGGACTTTC

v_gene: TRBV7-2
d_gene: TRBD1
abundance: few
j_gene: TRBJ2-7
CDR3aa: CASSLTGAGYEQYF
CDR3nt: TGTGCCAGCAGCTTAACAGGGGCGGGCTACGAGCAGTACTTC

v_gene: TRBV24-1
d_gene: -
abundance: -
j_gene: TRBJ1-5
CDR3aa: CATSDSGRSSNQPQHF
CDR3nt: TGTGCCACCAGTGATTCGGGCAGGTCAAGCAATCAGCCCCAGCATTTT

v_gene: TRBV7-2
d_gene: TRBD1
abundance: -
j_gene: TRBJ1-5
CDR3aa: CATSGTGDQPQHF
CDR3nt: TGTGCCACCTCGGGGACAGGAGATCAGCCCCAGCATTTT

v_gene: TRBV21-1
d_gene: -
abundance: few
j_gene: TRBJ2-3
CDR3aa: CASSRRGLAGVMGYGDTQYF
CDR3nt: TGTGCCAGCAGCAGACGGGGACTAGCGGGAGTGATGGGGTATGGAGATACGCAGTATTTT

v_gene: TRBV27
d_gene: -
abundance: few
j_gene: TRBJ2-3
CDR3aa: CASSSAWGIGTDTQYF
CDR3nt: TGTGCCAGCAGTTCCGCGTGGGGCATTGGCACAGATACGCAGTATTTT

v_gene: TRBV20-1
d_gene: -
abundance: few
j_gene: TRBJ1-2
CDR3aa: CSALTGRAYGYTF
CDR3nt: TGCAGTGCATTAACAGGGAGGGCCTATGGCTACACCTTC

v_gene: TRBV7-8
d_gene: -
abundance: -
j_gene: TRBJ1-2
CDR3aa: CASSARDRVMDGYTF
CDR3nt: TGTGCCAGCAGCGCCCGGGACCGGGTAATGGATGGCTACACCTTC

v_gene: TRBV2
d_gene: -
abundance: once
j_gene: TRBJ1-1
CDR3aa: CASSERVLNTEAFF
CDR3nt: TGTGCCAGCAGTGAACGAGTGTTGAACACTGAAGCTTTCTTT

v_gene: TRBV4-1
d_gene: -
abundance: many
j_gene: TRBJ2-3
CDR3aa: CASSHPGTVSTDTQYF
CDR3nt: TGCGCCAGCAGCCACCCGGGGACCGTAAGCACAGATACGCAGTATTTT

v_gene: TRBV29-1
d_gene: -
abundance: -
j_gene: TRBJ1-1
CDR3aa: CSVEATLNTEAFF
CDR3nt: TGCAGCGTTGAAGCTACGCTGAACACTGAAGCTTTCTTT

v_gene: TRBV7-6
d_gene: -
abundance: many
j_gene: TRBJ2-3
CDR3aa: CASSLSPGTDTQYF
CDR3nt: TGTGCCAGCAGCTTAAGTCCAGGCACAGATACGCAGTATTTT

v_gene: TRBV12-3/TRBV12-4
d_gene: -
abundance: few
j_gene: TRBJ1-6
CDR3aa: CASSLGGWNSPLHF
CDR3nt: TGTGCCAGCAGTTTGGGGGGGTGGAATTCACCCCTCCACTTT

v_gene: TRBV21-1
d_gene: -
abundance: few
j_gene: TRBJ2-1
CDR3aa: CATTRGLRFSYNEQFF
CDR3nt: TGTGCCACCACCCGGGGCCTACGATTCTCCTACAATGAGCAGTTCTTC

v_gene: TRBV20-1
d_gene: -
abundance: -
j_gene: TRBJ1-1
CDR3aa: CSPERGRETEAFF
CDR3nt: TGCAGTCCCGAAAGGGGAAGGGAGACTGAAGCTTTCTTT

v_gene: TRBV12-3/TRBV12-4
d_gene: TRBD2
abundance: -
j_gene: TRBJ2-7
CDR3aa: CASSLVKKGPGLAGVANEQYF
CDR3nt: TGTGCCAGCAGTTTAGTCAAGAAAGGGCCGGGACTGGCGGGAGTTGCCAACGAGCAGTACTTC

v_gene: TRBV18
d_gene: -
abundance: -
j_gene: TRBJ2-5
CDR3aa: CASTRNDRETQYF
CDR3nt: TGTGCCAGTACCAGGAACGACCGAGAGACCCAGTACTTC

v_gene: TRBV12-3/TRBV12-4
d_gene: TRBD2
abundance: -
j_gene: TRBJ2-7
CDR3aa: CASSLAHGRGPKRSRYEQYF
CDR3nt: TGTGCCAGCAGTTTAGCGCATGGGAGGGGTCCTAAAAGGTCGCGGTACGAGCAGTACTTC

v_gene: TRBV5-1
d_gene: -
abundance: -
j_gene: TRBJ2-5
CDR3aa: CASSLSVGLETQYF
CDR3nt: TGCGCCAGCAGCTTGTCTGTGGGCTTGGAGACCCAGTACTTC

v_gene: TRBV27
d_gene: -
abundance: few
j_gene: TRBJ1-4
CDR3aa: CASTTEPSNEKLFF
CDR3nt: TGTGCCAGCACTACGGAGCCATCTAATGAAAAACTGTTTTTT

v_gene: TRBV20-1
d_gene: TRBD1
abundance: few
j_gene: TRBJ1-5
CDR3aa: CSALQGASNQPQHF
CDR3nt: TGCAGTGCTCTGCAGGGGGCCTCCAATCAGCCCCAGCATTTT

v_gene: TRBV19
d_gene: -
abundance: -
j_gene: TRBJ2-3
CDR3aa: CASSIGSSRDTQYF
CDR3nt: TGTGCCAGTAGTATTGGGTCATCGCGGGATACGCAGTATTTT